This T cell receptor beta chain is from a study of T cells after posttransplantation cyclophosphamide. Study conclusions and caveats: Donor-recipient repertoire similarity was low at 1-2 months, rising over year one.

Generated by immunoSEQ multiplex PCR, the TCRdb table keeps only in-frame clones and is missing some. The table records around 3,000 clones, approximately 57% of them present only once. Comments on this clone: As yet, its antigen is unknown.

Germline assignment: CDR1 MDHEN and CDR2 SYDVKM. The CDR3 has 16 residues. V shed 7 bases and J 1 base; nucleotides not matched to a gene: 8. Sample: memory CD8+ T cells sorted from blood. This sequence was found in a woman aged 25 to 39 in good health and a related stem cell transplant donor. J is TRBJ1-1 and V is TRBV28; 11 nucleotides agree with TRBD1. DNA of the CDR3: TGTGCCAGCACCGAGGACAGGGGGCTATGGAACACTGAAGCTTTCTTT. This encodes CASTEDRGLWNTEAFF.